This T cell receptor (beta chain) was captured by sequencing in a study of blood T cell repertoires in COVID-19. Study summary: There were acute and convalescent COVID-19 samples, and they came from the United States, Italy and Spain. T cells, B-cell-depleted T cells, or PBMCs provided the cDNA or gDNA that served as material.

This clone has just a few counts. Authors' methods: Reference gene primer amplification in the assay estimated nucleated cell counts. Only in-frame clones appear in the TCRdb table, and some are missing; sequencing was by immunoSEQ multiplex PCR. V and J calls plus clone size are reproduced from that table; the DNA served to infer D and trimming. The sample holds 150,000 to 200,000 clones; approximately 80% are singletons and the top ten take 13%. This TCR came from a man over 45 who had recovered from COVID-19. Input material: peripheral blood.

CDR3 coding DNA: TGTGCCAGCAGTTTATTCGCGGGAGAACCCCACACAGATACGCAGTATTTT. Its protein product is CASSLFAGEPHTDTQYF. The chain has TRBV28 and TRBJ2-3; TRBD2 matches at 7 bases. CDR1 and CDR2 (germline): MDHEN, SYDVKM. Trimming took 1 base from V and 2 from J; bases not matched to a gene: 9. CDR3 length equals 17 residues.